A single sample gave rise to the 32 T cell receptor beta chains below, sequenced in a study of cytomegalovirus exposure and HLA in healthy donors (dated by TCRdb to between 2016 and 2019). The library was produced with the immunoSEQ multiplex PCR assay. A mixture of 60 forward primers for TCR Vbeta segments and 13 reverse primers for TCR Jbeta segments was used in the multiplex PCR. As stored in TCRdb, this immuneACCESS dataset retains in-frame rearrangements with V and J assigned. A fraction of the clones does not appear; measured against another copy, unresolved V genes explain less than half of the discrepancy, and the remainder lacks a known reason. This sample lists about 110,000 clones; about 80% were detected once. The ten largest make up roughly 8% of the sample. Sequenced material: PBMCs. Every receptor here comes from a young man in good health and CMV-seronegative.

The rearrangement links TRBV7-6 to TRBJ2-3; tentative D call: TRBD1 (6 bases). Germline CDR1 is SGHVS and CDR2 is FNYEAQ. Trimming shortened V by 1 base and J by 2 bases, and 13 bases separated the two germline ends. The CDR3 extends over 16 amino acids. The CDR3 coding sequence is TGTGCCAGCAGCTTAGGCTCAGGGGCACCCACAGATACGCAGTATTTT. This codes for CASSLGSGAPTDTQYF.

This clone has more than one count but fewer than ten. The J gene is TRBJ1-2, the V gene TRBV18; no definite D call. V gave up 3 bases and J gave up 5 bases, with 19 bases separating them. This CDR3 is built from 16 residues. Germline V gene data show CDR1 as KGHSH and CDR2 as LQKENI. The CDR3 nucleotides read TGTGCCAGCTCACCTCAACAGCTCCTAACTGGGTATGGCTACACCTTC. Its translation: CASSPQQLLTGYGYTF.

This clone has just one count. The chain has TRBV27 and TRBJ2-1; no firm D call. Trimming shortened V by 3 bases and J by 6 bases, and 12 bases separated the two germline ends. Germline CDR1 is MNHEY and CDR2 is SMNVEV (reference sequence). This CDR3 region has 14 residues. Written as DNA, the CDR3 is TGTGCCAGCAGTTTCTATAGCCTTTCCAATGAGCAGTTCTTC. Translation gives CASSFYSLSNEQFF.

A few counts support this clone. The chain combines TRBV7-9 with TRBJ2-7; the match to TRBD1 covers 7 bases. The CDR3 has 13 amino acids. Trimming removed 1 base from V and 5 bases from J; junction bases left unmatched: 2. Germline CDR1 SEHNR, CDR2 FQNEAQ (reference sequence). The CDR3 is CASSLGTGHEQYF. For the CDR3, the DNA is TGTGCCAGCAGCTTAGGGACAGGACACGAGCAGTACTTC.

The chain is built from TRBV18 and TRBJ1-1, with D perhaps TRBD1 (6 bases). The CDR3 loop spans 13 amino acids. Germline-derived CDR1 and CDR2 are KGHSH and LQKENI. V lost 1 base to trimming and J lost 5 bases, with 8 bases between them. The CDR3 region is CASSPRQETEAFF. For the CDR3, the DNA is TGTGCCAGCTCACCACGACAGGAGACTGAAGCTTTCTTT.

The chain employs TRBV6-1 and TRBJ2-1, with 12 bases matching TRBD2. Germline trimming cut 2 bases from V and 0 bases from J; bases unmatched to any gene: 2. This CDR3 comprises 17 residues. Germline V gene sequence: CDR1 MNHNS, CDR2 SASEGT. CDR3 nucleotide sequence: TGTGCCAGCAGTGAATTGACTAGCGGGAGCTCCTACAATGAGCAGTTCTTC. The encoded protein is CASSELTSGSSYNEQFF.

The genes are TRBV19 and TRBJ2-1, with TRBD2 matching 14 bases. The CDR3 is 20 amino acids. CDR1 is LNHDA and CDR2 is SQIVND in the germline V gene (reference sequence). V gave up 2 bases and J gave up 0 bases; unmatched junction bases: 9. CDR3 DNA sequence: TGTGCCAGTAGTATAAGAGGACTAGCGGGGGGACCGAGCTCCTACAATGAGCAGTTCTTC. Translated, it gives CASSIRGLAGGPSSYNEQFF.

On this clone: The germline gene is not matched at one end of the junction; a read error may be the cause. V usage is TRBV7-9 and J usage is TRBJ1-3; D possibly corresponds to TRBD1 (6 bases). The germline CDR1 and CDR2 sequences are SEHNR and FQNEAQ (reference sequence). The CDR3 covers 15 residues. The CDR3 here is CSSSLAGASGNTIYF. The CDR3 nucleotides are TGTTCCAGCAGCTTAGCAGGGGCCTCTGGAAACACCATATATTTT.

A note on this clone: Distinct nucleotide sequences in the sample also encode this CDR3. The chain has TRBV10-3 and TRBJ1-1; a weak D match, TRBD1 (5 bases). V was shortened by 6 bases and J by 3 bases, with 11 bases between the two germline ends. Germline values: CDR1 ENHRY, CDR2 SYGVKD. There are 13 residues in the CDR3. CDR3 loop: CAIRLDRDTEAFF. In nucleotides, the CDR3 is TGTGCCATCAGACTTGACAGAGACACTGAAGCTTTCTTT.

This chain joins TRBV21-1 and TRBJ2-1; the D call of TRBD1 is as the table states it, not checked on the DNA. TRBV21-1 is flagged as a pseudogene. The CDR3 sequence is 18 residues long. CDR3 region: CASSKEVGLYTTYNEQFF. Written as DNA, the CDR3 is TGTGCCAGCAGCAAAGAGGTGGGGCTTTACACCACCTACAATGAGCAGTTCTTC.

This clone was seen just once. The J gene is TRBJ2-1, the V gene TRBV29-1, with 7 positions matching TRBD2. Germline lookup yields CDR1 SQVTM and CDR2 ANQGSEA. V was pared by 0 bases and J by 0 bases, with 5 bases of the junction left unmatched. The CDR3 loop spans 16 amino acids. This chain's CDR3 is CSVEDRRTSSYNEQFF. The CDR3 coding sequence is TGCAGCGTTGAAGATCGGCGGACTAGCTCCTACAATGAGCAGTTCTTC.

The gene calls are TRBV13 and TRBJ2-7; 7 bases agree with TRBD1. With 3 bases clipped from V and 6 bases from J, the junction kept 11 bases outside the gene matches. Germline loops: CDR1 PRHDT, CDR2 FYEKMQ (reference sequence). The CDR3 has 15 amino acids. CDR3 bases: TGTGCCAGCAGCTTGACAGGGATTGCGGCCGGCGAGCAGTACTTC. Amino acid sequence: CASSLTGIAAGEQYF.

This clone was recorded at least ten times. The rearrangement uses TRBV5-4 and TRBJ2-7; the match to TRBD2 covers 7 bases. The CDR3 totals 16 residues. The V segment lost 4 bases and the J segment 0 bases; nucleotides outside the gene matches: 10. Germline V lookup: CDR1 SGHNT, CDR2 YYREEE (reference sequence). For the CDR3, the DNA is TGTGCCAGCAGCCCTCGGTCTAGCGGAAGCTCCTACGAGCAGTACTTC. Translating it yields CASSPRSSGSSYEQYF.

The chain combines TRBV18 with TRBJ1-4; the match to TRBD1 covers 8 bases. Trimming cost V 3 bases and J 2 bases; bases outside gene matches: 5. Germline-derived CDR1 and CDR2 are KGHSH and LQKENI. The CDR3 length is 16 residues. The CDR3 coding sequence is TGTGCCAGCTCACCGATCACAGGGGGGACTAATGAAAAACTGTTTTTT. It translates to CASSPITGGTNEKLFF. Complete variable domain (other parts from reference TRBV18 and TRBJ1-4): NAGVMQNPRHLVRRRGQEARLRCSPMKGHSHVYWYRQLPEEGLKFMVYLQKENIIDESGMPKERFSAEFPKEGPSILRIQQVVRGDSAAYFCASSPITGGTNEKLFFGSGTQLSVL.

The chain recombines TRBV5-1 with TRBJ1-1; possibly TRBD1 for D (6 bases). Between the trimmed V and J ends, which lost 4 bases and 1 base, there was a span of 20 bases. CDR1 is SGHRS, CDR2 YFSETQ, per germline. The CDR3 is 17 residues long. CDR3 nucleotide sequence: TGCGCCAGCAGCGGAGGACAGACAAACAGTAGGAACACTGAAGCTTTCTTT. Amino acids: CASSGGQTNSRNTEAFF.

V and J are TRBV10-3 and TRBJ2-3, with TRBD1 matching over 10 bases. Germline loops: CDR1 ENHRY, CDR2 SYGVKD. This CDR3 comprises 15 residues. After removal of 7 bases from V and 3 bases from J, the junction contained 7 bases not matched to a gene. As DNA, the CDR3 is TGTGCCATCAAGGGGGACAGGGGCGAGACAGATACGCAGTATTTT. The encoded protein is CAIKGDRGETDTQYF.

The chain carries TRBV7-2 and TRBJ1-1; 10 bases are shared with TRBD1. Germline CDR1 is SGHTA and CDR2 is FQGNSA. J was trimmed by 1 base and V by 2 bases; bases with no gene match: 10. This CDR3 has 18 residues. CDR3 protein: CASSLFVGTGATNTEAFF. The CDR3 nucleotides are TGTGCCAGCAGCTTATTCGTGGGGACAGGGGCGACGAACACTGAAGCTTTCTTT. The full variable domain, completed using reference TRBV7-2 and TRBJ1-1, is GAGVSQSPSNKVTEKGKDVELRCDPISGHTALYWYRQSLGQGLEFLIYFQGNSAPDKSGLPSDRFSAERTGGSVSTLTIQRTQQEDSAVYLCASSLFVGTGATNTEAFFGQGTRLTVV.

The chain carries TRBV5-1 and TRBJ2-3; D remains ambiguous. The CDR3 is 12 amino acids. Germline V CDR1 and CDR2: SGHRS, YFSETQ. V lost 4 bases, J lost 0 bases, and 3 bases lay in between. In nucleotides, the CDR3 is TGCGCCAGCAGCCTGAGCACAGATACGCAGTATTTT. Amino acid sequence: CASSLSTDTQYF.

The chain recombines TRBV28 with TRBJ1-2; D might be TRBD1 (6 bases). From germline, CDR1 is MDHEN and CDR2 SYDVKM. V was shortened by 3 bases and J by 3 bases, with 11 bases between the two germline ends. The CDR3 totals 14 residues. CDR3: CASSFPTGHYGYTF. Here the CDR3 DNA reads TGTGCCAGCAGTTTCCCTACAGGGCACTATGGCTACACCTTC.

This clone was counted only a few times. The DNA of the CDR3 is TGTGCCAGCAGCCCCGGACAGGGGAATTCACCCCTCCACTTT. It specifies CASSPGQGNSPLHF. The chain is built from TRBV4-2 and TRBJ1-6, with 9 bases identical to TRBD1. Germline-derived CDR1 and CDR2 are LGHNA and YNFKEQ. The junction had 2 bases not matched to a gene; V was cut back by 4 bases and J by 7 bases. CDR3 length: 14 amino acids.

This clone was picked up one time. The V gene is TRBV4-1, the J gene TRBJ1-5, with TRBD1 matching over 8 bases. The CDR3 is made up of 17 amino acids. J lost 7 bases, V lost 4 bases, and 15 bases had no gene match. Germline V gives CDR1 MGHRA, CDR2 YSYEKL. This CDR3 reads CASSPGQGELMWQPQHF. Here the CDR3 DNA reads TGCGCCAGCAGCCCAGGACAGGGAGAACTAATGTGGCAGCCCCAGCATTTT.

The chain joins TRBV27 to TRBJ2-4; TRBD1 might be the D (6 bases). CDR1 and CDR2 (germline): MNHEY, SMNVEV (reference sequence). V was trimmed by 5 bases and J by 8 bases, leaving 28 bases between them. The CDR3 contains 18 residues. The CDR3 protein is CASSVTQGRWGKADIQYF. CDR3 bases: TGTGCCAGCAGTGTAACACAGGGCCGGTGGGGAAAAGCGGACATTCAGTACTTC.

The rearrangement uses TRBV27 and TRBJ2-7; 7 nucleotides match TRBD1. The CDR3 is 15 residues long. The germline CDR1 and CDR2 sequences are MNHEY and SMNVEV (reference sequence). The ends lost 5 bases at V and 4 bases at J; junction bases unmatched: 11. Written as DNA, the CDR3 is TGTGCCAGCAGTCCTGGGACAGTCATAACATACGAGCAGTACTTC. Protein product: CASSPGTVITYEQYF.

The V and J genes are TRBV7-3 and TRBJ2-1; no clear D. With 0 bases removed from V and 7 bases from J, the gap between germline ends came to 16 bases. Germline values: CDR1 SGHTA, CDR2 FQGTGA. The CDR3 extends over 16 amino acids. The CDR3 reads CASSLTGGSPGNEQFF. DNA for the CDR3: TGTGCCAGCAGCTTAACCGGTGGTAGCCCCGGGAATGAGCAGTTCTTC.

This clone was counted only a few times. The CDR3 is CSVEDSVYGYTF. Written as DNA, the CDR3 is TGCAGCGTTGAGGACAGCGTCTATGGCTACACCTTC. The chain employs TRBV29-1 and TRBJ1-2; TRBD1 might be the D (6 bases). This CDR3 region has 12 residues. Per the germline V gene, CDR1 is SQVTM and CDR2 is ANQGSEA. V was trimmed by 3 bases and J by 4 bases, leaving 9 bases between them. Filled out from reference TRBV29-1 and TRBJ1-2, the complete variable domain reads SAVISQKPSRDICQRGTSLTIQCQVDSQVTMMFWYRQQPGQSLTLIATANQGSEATYESGFVIDKFPISRPNLTFSTLTVSNMSPEDSSIYLCSVEDSVYGYTFGSGTRLTVV.

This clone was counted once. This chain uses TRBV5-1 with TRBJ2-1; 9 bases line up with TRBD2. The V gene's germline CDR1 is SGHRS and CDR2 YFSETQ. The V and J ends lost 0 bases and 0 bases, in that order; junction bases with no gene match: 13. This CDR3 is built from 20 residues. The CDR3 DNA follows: TGCGCCAGCAGCTTGGAACCCGCGGGAGGGCCTAGCGGCTCCTACAATGAGCAGTTCTTC. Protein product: CASSLEPAGGPSGSYNEQFF.

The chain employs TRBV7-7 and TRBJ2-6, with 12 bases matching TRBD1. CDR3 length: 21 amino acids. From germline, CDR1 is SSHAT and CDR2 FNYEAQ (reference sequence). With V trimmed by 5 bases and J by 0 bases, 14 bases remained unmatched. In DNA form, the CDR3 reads TGTGCCAGCAGCCCATTTTGGGACAGGGGGCCACCCTCCTCTGGGGCCAACGTCCTGACTTTC. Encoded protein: CASSPFWDRGPPSSGANVLTF.

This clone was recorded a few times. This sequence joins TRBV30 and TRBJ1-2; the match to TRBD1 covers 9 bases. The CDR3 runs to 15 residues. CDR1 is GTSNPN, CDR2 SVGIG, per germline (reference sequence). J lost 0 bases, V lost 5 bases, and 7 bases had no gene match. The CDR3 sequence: CAWQGQGETNYGYTF. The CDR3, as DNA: TGTGCCTGGCAGGGACAGGGCGAGACTAACTATGGCTACACCTTC.

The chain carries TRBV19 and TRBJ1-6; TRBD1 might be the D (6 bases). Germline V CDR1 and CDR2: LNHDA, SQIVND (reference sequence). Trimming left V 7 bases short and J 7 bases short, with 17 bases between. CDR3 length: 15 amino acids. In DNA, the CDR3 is TGTGCCAGTACCCCCTACGGACAGAAGAATTCACCCCTCCACTTT. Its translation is CASTPYGQKNSPLHF.

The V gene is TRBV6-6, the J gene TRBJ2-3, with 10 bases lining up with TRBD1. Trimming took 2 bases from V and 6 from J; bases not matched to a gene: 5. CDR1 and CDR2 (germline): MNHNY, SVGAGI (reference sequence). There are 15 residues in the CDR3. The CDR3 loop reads CASSYDRGPRDTQYF. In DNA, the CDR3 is TGTGCCAGCAGTTACGACAGGGGGCCAAGGGATACGCAGTATTTT.

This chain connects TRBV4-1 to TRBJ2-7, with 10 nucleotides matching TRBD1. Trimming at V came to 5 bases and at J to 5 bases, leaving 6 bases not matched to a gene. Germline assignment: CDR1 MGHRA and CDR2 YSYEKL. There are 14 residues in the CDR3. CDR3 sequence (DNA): TGCGCCAGCAGCTATGGACAGGGGGGAAACGAGCAGTACTTC. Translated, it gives CASSYGQGGNEQYF.

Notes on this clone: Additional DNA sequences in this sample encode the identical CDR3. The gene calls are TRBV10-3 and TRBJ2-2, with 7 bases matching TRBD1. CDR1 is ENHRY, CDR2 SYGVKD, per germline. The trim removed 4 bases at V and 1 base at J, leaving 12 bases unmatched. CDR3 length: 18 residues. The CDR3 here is CAISGTRQGAQNTGELFF. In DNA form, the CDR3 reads TGTGCCATCAGTGGAACGAGACAGGGAGCCCAGAACACCGGGGAGCTGTTTTTT.